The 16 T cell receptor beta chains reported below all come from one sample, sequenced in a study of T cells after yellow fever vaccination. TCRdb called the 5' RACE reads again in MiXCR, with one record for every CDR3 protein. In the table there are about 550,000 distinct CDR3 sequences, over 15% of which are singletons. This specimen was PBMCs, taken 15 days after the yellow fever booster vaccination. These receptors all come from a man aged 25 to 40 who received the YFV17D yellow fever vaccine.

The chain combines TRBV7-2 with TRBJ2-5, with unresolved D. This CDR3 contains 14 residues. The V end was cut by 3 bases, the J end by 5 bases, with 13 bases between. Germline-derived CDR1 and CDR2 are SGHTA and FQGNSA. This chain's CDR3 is CASSFEGRVETQYF. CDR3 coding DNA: TGTGCCAGCAGCTTTGAAGGGCGAGTGGAGACCCAGTACTTC.

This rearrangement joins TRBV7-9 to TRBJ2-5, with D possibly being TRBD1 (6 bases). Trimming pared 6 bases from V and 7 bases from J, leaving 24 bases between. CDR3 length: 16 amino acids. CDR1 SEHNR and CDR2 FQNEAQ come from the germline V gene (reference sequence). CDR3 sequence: CASRSGDTAPGGTQYF. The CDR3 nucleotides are TGTGCCAGCAGGTCCGGGGACACGGCCCCGGGTGGGACCCAGTACTTC.

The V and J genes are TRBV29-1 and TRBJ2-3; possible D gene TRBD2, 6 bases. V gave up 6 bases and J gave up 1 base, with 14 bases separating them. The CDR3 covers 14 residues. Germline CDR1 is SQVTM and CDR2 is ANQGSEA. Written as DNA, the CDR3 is TGCAGCGTCAGAGCGGGTTCCCGCACAGATACGCAGTATTTT. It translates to CSVRAGSRTDTQYF.

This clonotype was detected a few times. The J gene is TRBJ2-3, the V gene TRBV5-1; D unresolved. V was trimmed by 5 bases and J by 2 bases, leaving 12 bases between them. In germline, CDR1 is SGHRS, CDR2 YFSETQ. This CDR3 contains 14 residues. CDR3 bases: TGCGCCAGCAGTCTGGCGGCACCCACAGATACGCAGTATTTT. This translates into CASSLAAPTDTQYF. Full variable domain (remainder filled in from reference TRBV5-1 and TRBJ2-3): KAGVTQTPRYLIKTRGQQVTLSCSPISGHRSVSWYQQTPGQGLQFLFEYFSETQRNKGNFPGRFSGRQFSNSRSEMNVSTLELGDSALYLCASSLAAPTDTQYFGPGTRLTVL.

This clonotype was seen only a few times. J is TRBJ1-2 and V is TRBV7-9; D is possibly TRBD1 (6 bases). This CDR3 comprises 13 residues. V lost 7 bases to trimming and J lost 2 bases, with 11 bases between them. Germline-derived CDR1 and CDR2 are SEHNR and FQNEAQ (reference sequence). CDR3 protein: CASNQGLNYGYTF. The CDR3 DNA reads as TGTGCCAGCAATCAGGGGCTGAACTATGGCTACACCTTC. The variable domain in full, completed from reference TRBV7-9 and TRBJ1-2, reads DTGVSQNPRHKITKRGQNVTFRCDPISEHNRLYWYRQTLGQGPEFLTYFQNEAQLEKSRLLSDRFSAERPKGSFSTLEIQRTEQGDSAMYLCASNQGLNYGYTFGSGTRLTVV.

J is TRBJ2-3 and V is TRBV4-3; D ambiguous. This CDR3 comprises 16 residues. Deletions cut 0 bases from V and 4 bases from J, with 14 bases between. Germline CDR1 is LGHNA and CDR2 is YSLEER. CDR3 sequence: CASSQDPPPGADTQYF. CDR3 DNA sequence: TGCGCCAGCAGCCAAGATCCCCCCCCTGGGGCAGATACGCAGTATTTT.

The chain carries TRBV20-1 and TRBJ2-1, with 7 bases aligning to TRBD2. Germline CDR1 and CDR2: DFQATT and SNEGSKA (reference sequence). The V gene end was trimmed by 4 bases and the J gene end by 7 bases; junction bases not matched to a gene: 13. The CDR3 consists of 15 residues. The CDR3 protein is CSAMSSGRAMNEQFF. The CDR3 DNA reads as TGCAGTGCTATGTCGAGTGGGAGGGCCATGAATGAGCAGTTCTTC.

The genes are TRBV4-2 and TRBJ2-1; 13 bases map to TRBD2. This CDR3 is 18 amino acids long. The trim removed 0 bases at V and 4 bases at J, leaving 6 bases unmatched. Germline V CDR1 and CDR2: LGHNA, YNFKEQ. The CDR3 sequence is CASSQDLMGLAGYNEQFF. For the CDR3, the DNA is TGTGCCAGCAGCCAAGATCTGATGGGACTAGCGGGATACAATGAGCAGTTCTTC.

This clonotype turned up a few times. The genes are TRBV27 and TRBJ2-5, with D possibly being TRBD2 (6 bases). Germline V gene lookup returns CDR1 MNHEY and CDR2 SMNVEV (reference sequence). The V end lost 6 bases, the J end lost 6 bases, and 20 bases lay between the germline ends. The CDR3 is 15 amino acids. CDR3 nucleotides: TGTGCCAGCAGCGTTTTGTCGGGAGTTTCAAAGACCCAGTACTTC. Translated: CASSVLSGVSKTQYF.

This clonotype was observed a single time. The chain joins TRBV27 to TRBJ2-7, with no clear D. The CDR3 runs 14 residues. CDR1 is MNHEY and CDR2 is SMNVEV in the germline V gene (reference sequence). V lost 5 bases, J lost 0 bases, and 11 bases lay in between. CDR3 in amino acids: CASSLQLDSYEQYF. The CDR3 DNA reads TGTGCCAGCAGTCTACAGCTGGACTCCTACGAGCAGTACTTC.

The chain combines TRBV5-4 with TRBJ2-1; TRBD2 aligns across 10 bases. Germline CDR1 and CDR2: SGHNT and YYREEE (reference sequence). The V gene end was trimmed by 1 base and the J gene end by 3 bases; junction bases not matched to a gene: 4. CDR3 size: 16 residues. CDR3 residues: CASSLYLAGDYNEQFF. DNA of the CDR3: TGTGCCAGCAGCTTGTATCTAGCGGGAGACTACAATGAGCAGTTCTTC.

This CDR3 is CASSPGALSLYNEQFF. In DNA, the CDR3 is TGTGCCAGCTCCCCCGGAGCGCTTAGTTTATACAATGAGCAGTTCTTC. V and J are TRBV7-3 and TRBJ2-1, with D hard to call. The CDR3 totals 16 residues. The germline gives CDR1 SGHTA, CDR2 FQGTGA. Trimming stripped 8 bases from V and 4 bases from J, with 21 bases between.

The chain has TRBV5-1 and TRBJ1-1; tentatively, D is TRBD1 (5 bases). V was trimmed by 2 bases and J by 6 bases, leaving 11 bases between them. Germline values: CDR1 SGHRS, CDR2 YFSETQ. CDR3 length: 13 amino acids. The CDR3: CASSFYSGSEAFF. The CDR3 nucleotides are TGCGCCAGCAGCTTTTATTCAGGGTCTGAAGCTTTCTTT. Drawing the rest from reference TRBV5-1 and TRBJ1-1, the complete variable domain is KAGVTQTPRYLIKTRGQQVTLSCSPISGHRSVSWYQQTPGQGLQFLFEYFSETQRNKGNFPGRFSGRQFSNSRSEMNVSTLELGDSALYLCASSFYSGSEAFFGQGTRLTVV.

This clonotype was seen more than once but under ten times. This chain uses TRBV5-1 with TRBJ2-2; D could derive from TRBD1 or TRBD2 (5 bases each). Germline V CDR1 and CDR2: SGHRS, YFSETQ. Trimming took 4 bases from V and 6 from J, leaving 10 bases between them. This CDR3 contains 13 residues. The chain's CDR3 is CASSAGTPGELFF. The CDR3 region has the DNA TGCGCCAGCAGCGCCGGGACGCCCGGGGAGCTGTTTTTT.

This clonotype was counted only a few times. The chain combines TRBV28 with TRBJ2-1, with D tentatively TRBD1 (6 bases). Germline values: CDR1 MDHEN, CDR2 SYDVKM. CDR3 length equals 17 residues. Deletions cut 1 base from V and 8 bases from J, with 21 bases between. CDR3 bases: TGTGCCAGCAGTTTATTAGTAAGACAGGCAGATAACGATGAGCAGTTCTTC. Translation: CASSLLVRQADNDEQFF.

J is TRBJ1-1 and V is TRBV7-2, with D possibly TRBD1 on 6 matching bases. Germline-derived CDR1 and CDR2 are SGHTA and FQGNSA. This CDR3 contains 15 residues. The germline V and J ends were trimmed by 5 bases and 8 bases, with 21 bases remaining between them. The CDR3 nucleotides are TGTGCCAGCAGCCCCGAAGGGACACGGGGAGGGGAAGCTTTCTTT. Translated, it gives CASSPEGTRGGEAFF.